A single sample is the source of the 14 T cell receptor beta chains below, sequenced in a study of shared clonotypes between healthy human individuals. Method: immunoSEQ multiplex PCR; TCRdb's copy keeps in-frame clones and lacks some. The sample shows approximately 1.9 million clones, just over 90% of them seen only once. CD45RO-negative CD8 cells positively selected for CCR7 made up the naive population, which excluded terminally differentiated effector memory CD45RA+ cells. Sequenced input: naive CD8+ T cells from PBMCs. The receptors were sampled from a man between 18 and 35 years old in good health. Some clones in this sample may be carry-over from other donors' samples.

The V call is TRBV14, the J call TRBJ2-7; D is undetermined. The germline gives CDR1 SGHDN, CDR2 FVKESK. Trimming took off 2 bases at V and 0 bases at J, with 8 bases between the two ends. The length of the CDR3 is 14 residues. The CDR3, as DNA: TGTGCCAGCAGCCAAACCACAAGCTCCTACGAGCAGTACTTC. Its protein product is CASSQTTSSYEQYF.

V gene TRBV28 combines with J gene TRBJ1-5; perhaps TRBD1 as D (5 bases). V was shortened by 5 bases and J by 4 bases, with 15 bases between the two germline ends. The CDR3 contains 15 residues. Germline lookup yields CDR1 MDHEN and CDR2 SYDVKM. Here the CDR3 reads CASSPVGQLNQPQHF. CDR3 nucleotide sequence: TGTGCCAGCAGTCCCGTGGGGCAACTTAATCAGCCCCAGCATTTT.

This chain links TRBV5-1 with TRBJ1-4, with D hard to call. The length of the CDR3 is 15 residues. The V gene's germline CDR1 is SGHRS and CDR2 YFSETQ. V was shortened by 0 bases and J by 5 bases, with 11 bases between the two germline ends. CDR3 nucleotide sequence: TGCGCCAGCAGCTTGGGGCAGGTGGGAAATGAAAAACTGTTTTTT. Translated: CASSLGQVGNEKLFF. The variable domain in full, with the rest retrieved from reference TRBV5-1 and TRBJ1-4, is KAGVTQTPRYLIKTRGQQVTLSCSPISGHRSVSWYQQTPGQGLQFLFEYFSETQRNKGNFPGRFSGRQFSNSRSEMNVSTLELGDSALYLCASSLGQVGNEKLFFGSGTQLSVL.

The chain recombines TRBV14 with TRBJ2-2; D remains ambiguous. Trimming removed 3 bases from V and 0 bases from J, with 11 bases in between. This CDR3 spans 16 amino acids. Germline V gene sequence: CDR1 SGHDN, CDR2 FVKESK. The CDR3 DNA reads as TGTGCCAGCAGCCACCCACATGGAGCGAACACCGGGGAGCTGTTTTTT. Amino acid sequence: CASSHPHGANTGELFF. Full variable domain (outside the CDR3, taken from reference TRBV14 and TRBJ2-2): EAGVTQFPSHSVIEKGQTVTLRCDPISGHDNLYWYRRVMGKEIKFLLHFVKESKQDESGMPNNRFLAERTGGTYSTLKVQPAELEDSGVYFCASSHPHGANTGELFFGEGSRLTVL.

This clone was detected once. This chain links TRBV7-2 with TRBJ1-2; D is possibly TRBD1 (5 bases). The CDR3 extends over 14 amino acids. Germline-derived CDR1 and CDR2 are SGHTA and FQGNSA. V was trimmed by 5 bases and J by 6 bases, leaving 16 bases between them. The CDR3 nucleotides are TGTGCCAGCAGCGCCAAGTCCGGGGGGGATGGCTACACCTTC. It encodes CASSAKSGGDGYTF.

The chain employs TRBV10-3 and TRBJ2-1; 8 nucleotides align to TRBD2. V dropped 3 bases and J dropped 5; count of bases not matched to a gene: 9. Germline-derived CDR1 and CDR2 are ENHRY and SYGVKD. The CDR3 length is 16 residues. CDR3 protein: CAISESTSGYNNEQFF. The DNA for the CDR3 is TGTGCCATCAGTGAATCAACTAGCGGCTATAACAATGAGCAGTTCTTC.

A single count supports this clone. The chain couples TRBV27 to TRBJ2-7; TRBD1 aligns across 7 bases. Trimming cost V 2 bases and J 4 bases; bases outside gene matches: 11. Germline values: CDR1 MNHEY, CDR2 SMNVEV (reference sequence). The CDR3 consists of 16 residues. The CDR3 sequence: CASSLSLGGIRYEQYF. As DNA, the CDR3 is TGTGCCAGCAGTTTAAGTCTAGGGGGCATTCGGTACGAGCAGTACTTC.

Concerning this clone: Other DNA variants within this sample encode the same CDR3. The chain employs TRBV27 and TRBJ2-7; TRBD1 aligns across 11 bases. The CDR3 is 15 amino acids. V trimming: 2 bases; J trimming: 3 bases; junction bases outside the gene matches: 3. Germline assignment: CDR1 MNHEY and CDR2 SMNVEV (reference sequence). The CDR3 nucleotides read TGTGCCAGCAGTTTAGCCGGGACAGGGGGCTACGAGCAGTACTTC. Residues: CASSLAGTGGYEQYF.

The V and J genes are TRBV18 and TRBJ2-7; D may be TRBD1 (6 bases). The germline V gene has CDR1 KGHSH and CDR2 LQKENI. The CDR3 has 13 amino acids. The ends were cut back, 4 bases at V and 7 bases at J, with 14 bases in the middle. This CDR3 reads CASSQTGLGEQYF. The CDR3 nucleotides read TGTGCCAGCTCACAAACAGGGTTGGGGGAGCAGTACTTC.

V usage is TRBV27 and J usage is TRBJ1-2, with 10 positions matching TRBD1. In germline, CDR1 is MNHEY, CDR2 SMNVEV (reference sequence). V gave up 4 bases and J gave up 8 bases; unmatched junction bases: 10. CDR3 size: 15 residues. CDR3 sequence (DNA): TGTGCCAGCAGTTCTCCCGGGACAGGGGTTGTGGGCTACACCTTC. Its protein product is CASSSPGTGVVGYTF.

The chain employs TRBV6-1 and TRBJ2-7; D is unresolved. The CDR3 covers 11 residues. CDR1 is MNHNS, CDR2 SASEGT, per germline. Trimming pared 8 bases from V and 6 bases from J, leaving 11 bases between. CDR3 sequence: CASDTPREQYF. The DNA for the CDR3 is TGTGCCAGCGATACACCGCGCGAGCAGTACTTC.

The rearrangement links TRBV4-1 to TRBJ1-1; no clear D gene. CDR1 is MGHRA and CDR2 is YSYEKL in the germline V gene. The CDR3 loop spans 15 amino acids. The germline V and J ends were trimmed by 1 base and 3 bases, with 12 bases remaining between them. CDR3 in amino acids: CASSQVLRAYTEAFF. CDR3 in DNA: TGCGCCAGCAGCCAAGTTCTGCGGGCTTACACTGAAGCTTTCTTT.

The chain uses TRBV7-3 and TRBJ2-1; 12 nucleotides agree with TRBD2. Trimming cost V 0 bases and J 0 bases; bases outside gene matches: 3. CDR3 length: 18 amino acids. Germline V gives CDR1 SGHTA, CDR2 FQGTGA. The CDR3 here is CASSLTTSGSSSYNEQFF. The CDR3 region has the DNA TGTGCCAGCAGCTTAACGACTAGCGGGAGCAGCTCCTACAATGAGCAGTTCTTC.

V and J are TRBV19 and TRBJ1-1, with D tentatively TRBD1 (5 bases). V was shortened by 9 bases and J by 6 bases, with 14 bases between the two germline ends. Germline CDR1 reads LNHDA; CDR2 reads SQIVND (reference sequence). The CDR3 runs 12 residues. CDR3 bases: TGTGCCAGCCGATTCCCGGGGGCTGAAGCTTTCTTT. Protein: CASRFPGAEAFF.